This passage covers 10 T cell receptor beta chains from one sample sequenced in a study of blood T cell repertoires in COVID-19. Data came from immunoSEQ multiplex PCR; TCRdb stores just in-frame clones and leaves some out. The sample records fewer than 200,000 clones, around 90% being singletons. Sequencing was carried out using peripheral blood. All receptors derive from a man between 40 and 49 years old with active or convalescent COVID-19.

The rearrangement links TRBV7-9 to TRBJ2-7, with D perhaps TRBD2 (5 bases). V was shortened by 4 bases and J by 2 bases, with 9 bases between the two germline ends. CDR1 and CDR2 from the germline V gene are SEHNR and FQNEAQ (reference sequence). The CDR3 is 13 residues long. CDR3 in DNA: TGTGCCAGCAGCTCCGGGCGGGCCTACGAGCAGTACTTC. Encoded protein: CASSSGRAYEQYF.

The rearrangement joins TRBV28 to TRBJ1-1; D is uncertain. The germline CDR1 and CDR2 sequences are MDHEN and SYDVKM. Trimming removed 3 bases from V and 6 bases from J, with 23 bases in between. The length of the CDR3 is 17 residues. The CDR3 protein is CASSFLARSGSGAEAFF. CDR3 coding DNA: TGTGCCAGCAGTTTTTTGGCCCGCAGTGGCAGCGGGGCTGAAGCTTTCTTT.

This chain links TRBV5-1 with TRBJ1-3, with D perhaps matching TRBD1 (6 bases). Trimming pared 3 bases from V and 3 bases from J, leaving 10 bases between. Germline V CDR1 and CDR2: SGHRS, YFSETQ. The CDR3 has 14 residues. CDR3 protein: CASSSGAFGNTIYF. Written as DNA, the CDR3 is TGCGCCAGCAGCTCAGGGGCTTTTGGAAACACCATATATTTT.

This clone was counted a few times. The chain recombines TRBV28 with TRBJ2-7; D possibly corresponds to TRBD2 (6 bases). Trimming stripped 6 bases from V and 3 bases from J, with 21 bases between. CDR1 is MDHEN and CDR2 is SYDVKM in the germline V gene. The CDR3 is made up of 16 amino acids. CDR3 nucleotides: TGTGCCAGCAGACCCCCCCGTCTTGGAGGGCACTACGAGCAGTACTTC. It is translated as CASRPPRLGGHYEQYF. The whole variable domain, filled in from reference TRBV28 and TRBJ2-7, reads DVKVTQSSRYLVKRTGEKVFLECVQDMDHENMFWYRQDPGLGLRLIYFSYDVKMKEKGDIPEGYSVSREKKERFSLILESASTNQTSMYLCASRPPRLGGHYEQYFGPGTRLTVT.

The rearrangement links TRBV7-2 to TRBJ1-3; D unclear. Germline CDR1 and CDR2: SGHTA and FQGNSA. Trimming took 5 bases from V and 6 from J, leaving 14 bases between them. The CDR3 spans 14 residues. The CDR3 DNA is TGTGCCAGCAGCCAATCCGGGAGCCAAAACACCATATATTTT. It translates to CASSQSGSQNTIYF.

This clone showed up many times. The V and J genes are TRBV4-1 and TRBJ1-2; D remains ambiguous. V was trimmed by 0 bases and J by 1 base, leaving 9 bases between them. Per germline, CDR1 MGHRA and CDR2 YSYEKL. The CDR3 spans 15 residues. CDR3 protein: CASSQERGNNYGYTF. The DNA of the CDR3 is TGCGCCAGCAGCCAAGAGCGCGGAAATAACTATGGCTACACCTTC.

This sequence joins TRBV2 and TRBJ2-2, with 15 bases matching TRBD2. The CDR3 contains 18 residues. From germline, CDR1 is SNHLY and CDR2 FYNNEI. V lost 5 bases, J lost 5 bases, and 9 bases stayed unmatched. CDR3 in amino acids: CASSRWTSGGAGTGELFF. CDR3 coding DNA: TGTGCCAGCAGTCGGTGGACTAGCGGGGGGGCTGGTACCGGGGAGCTGTTTTTT.

This chain links TRBV5-1 with TRBJ2-6; TRBD1 matches 8 bases. CDR3 length: 18 residues. CDR1 and CDR2 (germline): SGHRS, YFSETQ. Unmatched junction bases numbered 5, after V lost 0 bases and J lost 0 bases. CDR3 coding DNA: TGCGCCAGCAGCTTGGCCGGGACAGGTACCTCTGGGGCCAACGTCCTGACTTTC. This translates into CASSLAGTGTSGANVLTF.

A single count supports this clone. The rearrangement links TRBV25-1 to TRBJ1-3, with 7 bases aligning to TRBD1. The CDR3 is 13 amino acids. V shed 9 bases, J shed 2 bases, and the junction held 4 bases outside the gene matches. Germline loops: CDR1 MGHDK, CDR2 SYGVNS. For the CDR3, the DNA is TGTGCCAGTCGAGGGACAGCTGGAAACACCATATATTTT. Translation: CASRGTAGNTIYF.

This rearrangement joins TRBV19 to TRBJ2-1; 8 positions agree with TRBD1. The CDR3 consists of 17 residues. The junction had 17 bases not matched to a gene; V was cut back by 6 bases and J by 7 bases. Per the germline V gene, CDR1 is LNHDA and CDR2 is SQIVND (reference sequence). The CDR3 loop is CASRKPLGQGGENEQFF. The CDR3 coding sequence is TGTGCCAGTAGAAAACCCCTTGGACAGGGCGGCGAGAATGAGCAGTTCTTC.